This T cell receptor beta chain derives from a study of T-cell reconstitution after alpha-beta-depleted transplantation in children. Study-wide results and caveats: In patients about two months after transplant, alpha-beta T cells reportedly arose from several hundred expanded graft clones.

The CDR3 is 16 residues long. Unique molecular identifiers were used to barcode this TCRbeta library. A single record per CDR3 protein comes from TCRdb applying MiXCR to the PCR reads. Of around 960,000 distinct CDR3 sequences in the sample, 25% to 30% were seen once. This clonotype was seen more than once but under ten times. Its specificity is unknown. A read error may produce the germline difference seen at one junction end. This TCR was sampled from a boy under three years old who had a stem cell transplant for SCID, so the T cells may come from the graft donor. Sample: PBMCs, mostly from graft donor cells, taken 360 days after TCRalphabeta/CD19-depleted stem cell transplant. V is TRBV12-3 or TRBV12-4 and J is TRBJ2-5, with D possibly matching TRBD1 (5 bases). The CDR3 is CASSGLSGQGKEAQYF. The DNA of the CDR3 is TGTGCCAGCAGCGGCTTAAGTGGGCAGGGAAAAGAGGCCCAGTACTTC.